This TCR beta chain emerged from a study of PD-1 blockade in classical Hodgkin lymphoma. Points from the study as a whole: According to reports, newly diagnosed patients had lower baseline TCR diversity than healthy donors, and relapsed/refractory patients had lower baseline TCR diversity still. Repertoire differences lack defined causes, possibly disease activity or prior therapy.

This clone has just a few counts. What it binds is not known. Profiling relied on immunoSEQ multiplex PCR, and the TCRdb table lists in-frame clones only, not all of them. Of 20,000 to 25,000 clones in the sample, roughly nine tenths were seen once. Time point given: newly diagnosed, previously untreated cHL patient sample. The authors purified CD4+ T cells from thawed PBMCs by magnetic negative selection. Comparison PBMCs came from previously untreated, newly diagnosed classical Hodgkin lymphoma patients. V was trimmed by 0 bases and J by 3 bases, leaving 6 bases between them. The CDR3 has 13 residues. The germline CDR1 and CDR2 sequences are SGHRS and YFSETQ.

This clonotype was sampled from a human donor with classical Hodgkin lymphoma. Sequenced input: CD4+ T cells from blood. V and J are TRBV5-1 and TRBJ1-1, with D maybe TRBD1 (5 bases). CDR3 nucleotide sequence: TGCGCCAGCAGCTTGGCAGGGTACACTGAAGCTTTCTTT. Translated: CASSLAGYTEAFF.